Detailed here is one T cell receptor beta chain. Its antigen remains unknown. The sample comes from a study of T-cell memory formation after mild COVID-19. Findings and caveats of the study: Balance between CD4 and CD8 was seen in clones contracting day 15 to 85, and a CD4+ lean was seen in later expanders.

Germline CDR1 is SQVTM and CDR2 is ANQGSEA. CDR3 size: 15 residues. V shed 1 base, J shed 7 bases, and the junction held 2 bases outside the gene matches. A 5'RACE reaction primed in the constant segment made cDNA libraries of TCR alpha and TCR beta, and these carried sample barcodes and UMIs. MiXCR, run by TCRdb on the 5' RACE reads, gives a single entry per CDR3 protein. The sample carries some 300,000 distinct CDR3 sequences, roughly a fifth recorded once. Source material: PBMCs or a T cell subset sorted from them (not recorded which). This receptor was taken from a man in his late teens or twenties who had mild COVID-19 (a few samples of this study predate the infection). Cell type and time point are not known. The genes are TRBV29-1 and TRBJ2-1; 15 nucleotides line up with TRBD2. CDR3 DNA sequence: TGCAGCGTTGAAGGGACTAGCGGGGGGGCGAATGAGCAGTTCTTC. Its translation is CSVEGTSGGANEQFF.